What follows describes a single TCR beta chain. The record originates from a study of early T cells in non-severe SARS-CoV-2 infection. TCRdb used MiXCR to reprocess the 5' RACE reads, holding one entry per CDR3 protein. The sample has about 80,000 distinct CDR3 sequences, 12% seen once. CDR3 length: 17 amino acids. CDR1 LGHNA and CDR2 YSLEER come from the germline V gene. With 4 bases removed from V and 0 bases from J, the gap between germline ends came to 17 bases. The source is an adult who was a healthcare worker with PCR-confirmed SARS-CoV-2 infection or an uninfected control (not recorded which). The donor label of this sample is uncertain. The chain recombines TRBV4-3 with TRBJ2-3; D unresolved. This material consisted of whole blood, taken at baseline. In DNA, the CDR3 is TGCGCCAGCAGCCGATATCAACGACCCGATAGCACAGATACGCAGTATTTT. Residues: CASSRYQRPDSTDTQYF.